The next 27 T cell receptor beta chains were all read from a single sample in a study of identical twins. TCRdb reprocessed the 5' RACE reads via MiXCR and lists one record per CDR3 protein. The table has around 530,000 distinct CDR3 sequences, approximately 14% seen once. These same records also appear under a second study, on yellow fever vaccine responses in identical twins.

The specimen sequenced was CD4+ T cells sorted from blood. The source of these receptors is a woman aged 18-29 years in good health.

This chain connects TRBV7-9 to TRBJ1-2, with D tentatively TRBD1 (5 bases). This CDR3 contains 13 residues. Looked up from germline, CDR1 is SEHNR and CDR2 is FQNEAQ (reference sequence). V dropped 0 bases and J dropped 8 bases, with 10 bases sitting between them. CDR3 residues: CASSLAATEGYTF. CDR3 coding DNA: TGTGCCAGCAGCTTAGCCGCGACAGAAGGCTACACCTTC. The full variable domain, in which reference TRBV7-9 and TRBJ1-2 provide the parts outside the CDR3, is DTGVSQNPRHKITKRGQNVTFRCDPISEHNRLYWYRQTLGQGPEFLTYFQNEAQLEKSRLLSDRFSAERPKGSFSTLEIQRTEQGDSAMYLCASSLAATEGYTFGSGTRLTVV.

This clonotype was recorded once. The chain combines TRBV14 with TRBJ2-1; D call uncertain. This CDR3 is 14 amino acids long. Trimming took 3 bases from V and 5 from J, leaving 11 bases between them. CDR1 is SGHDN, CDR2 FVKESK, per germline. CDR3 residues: CASSHSTLDNEQFF. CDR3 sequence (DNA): TGTGCCAGCAGCCATAGTACTCTGGACAATGAGCAGTTCTTC.

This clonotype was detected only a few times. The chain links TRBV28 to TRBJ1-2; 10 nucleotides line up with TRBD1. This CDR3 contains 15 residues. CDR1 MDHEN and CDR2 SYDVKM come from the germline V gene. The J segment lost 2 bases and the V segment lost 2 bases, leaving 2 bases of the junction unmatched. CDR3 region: CASSLGGQGNYGYTF. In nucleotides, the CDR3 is TGTGCCAGCAGTTTAGGGGGACAGGGGAACTATGGCTACACCTTC.

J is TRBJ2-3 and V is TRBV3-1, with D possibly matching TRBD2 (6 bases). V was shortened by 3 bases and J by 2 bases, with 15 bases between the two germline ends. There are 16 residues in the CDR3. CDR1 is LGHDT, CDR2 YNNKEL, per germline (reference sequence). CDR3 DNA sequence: TGTGCCAGCAGCCAGTCGGGACTGACTTTCACAGATACGCAGTATTTT. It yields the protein CASSQSGLTFTDTQYF.

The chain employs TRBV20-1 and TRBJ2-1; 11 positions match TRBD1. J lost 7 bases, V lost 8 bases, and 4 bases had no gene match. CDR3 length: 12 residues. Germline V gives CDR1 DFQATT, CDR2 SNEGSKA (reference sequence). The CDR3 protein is CSWTGGGNEQFF. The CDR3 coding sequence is TGCAGTTGGACAGGGGGCGGGAATGAGCAGTTCTTC.

In DNA form, the CDR3 reads TGTGCCAGCAGCCACCTAGGGACTAGCGCCTACAATGAGCAGTTCTTC. Translating gives CASSHLGTSAYNEQFF. The J gene is TRBJ2-1, the V gene TRBV7-2, with 10 bases aligning to TRBD2. CDR1 is SGHTA and CDR2 is FQGNSA in the germline V gene. V was clipped by 5 bases and J by 2 bases; unmatched bases: 6. The CDR3 runs 16 residues.

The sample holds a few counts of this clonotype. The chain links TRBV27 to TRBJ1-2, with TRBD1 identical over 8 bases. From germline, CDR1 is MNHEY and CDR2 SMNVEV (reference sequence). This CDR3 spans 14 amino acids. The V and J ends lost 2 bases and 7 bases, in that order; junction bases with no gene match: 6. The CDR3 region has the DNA TGTGCCAGCAGTTTAATAGGACAGGGCGGTGGCTACACCTTC. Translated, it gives CASSLIGQGGGYTF.

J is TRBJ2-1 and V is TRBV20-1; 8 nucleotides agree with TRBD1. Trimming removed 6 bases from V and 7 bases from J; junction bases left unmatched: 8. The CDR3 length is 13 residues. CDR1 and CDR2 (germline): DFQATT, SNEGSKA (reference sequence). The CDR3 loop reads CSAGQGAMNEQFF. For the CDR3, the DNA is TGCAGTGCCGGGCAGGGGGCTATGAATGAGCAGTTCTTC.

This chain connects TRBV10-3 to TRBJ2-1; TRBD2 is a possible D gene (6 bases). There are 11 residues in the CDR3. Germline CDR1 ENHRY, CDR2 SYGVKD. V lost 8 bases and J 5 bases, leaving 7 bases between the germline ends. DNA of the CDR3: TGTGCCATCCGCGGGGACAATGAGCAGTTCTTC. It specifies CAIRGDNEQFF.

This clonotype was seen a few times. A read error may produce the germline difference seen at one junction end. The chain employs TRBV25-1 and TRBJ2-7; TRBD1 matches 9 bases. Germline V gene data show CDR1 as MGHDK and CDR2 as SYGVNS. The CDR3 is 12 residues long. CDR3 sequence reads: CASSESGQGTLF. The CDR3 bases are TGTGCCAGCAGTGAATCCGGACAGGGGACCCTCTTC.

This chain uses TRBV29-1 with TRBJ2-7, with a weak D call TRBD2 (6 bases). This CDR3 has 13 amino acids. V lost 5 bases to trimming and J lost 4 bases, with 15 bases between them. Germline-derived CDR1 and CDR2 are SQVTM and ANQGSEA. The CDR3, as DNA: TGCAGCGTTAGAACGGGAGCAGTGTACGAGCAGTACTTC. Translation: CSVRTGAVYEQYF.

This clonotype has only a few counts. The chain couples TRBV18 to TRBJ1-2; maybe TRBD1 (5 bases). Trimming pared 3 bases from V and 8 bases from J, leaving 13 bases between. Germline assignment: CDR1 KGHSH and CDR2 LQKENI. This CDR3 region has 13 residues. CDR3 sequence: CASSPGRDVGYTF. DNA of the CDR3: TGTGCCAGCTCACCGGGCAGGGATGTCGGCTACACCTTC.

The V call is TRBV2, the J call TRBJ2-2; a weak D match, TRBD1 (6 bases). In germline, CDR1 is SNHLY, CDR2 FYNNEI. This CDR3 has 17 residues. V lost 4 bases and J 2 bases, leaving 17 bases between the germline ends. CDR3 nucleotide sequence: TGTGCCAGCAGTGCCCAAGGACAGCTAGTAAACACCGGGGAGCTGTTTTTT. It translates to CASSAQGQLVNTGELFF.

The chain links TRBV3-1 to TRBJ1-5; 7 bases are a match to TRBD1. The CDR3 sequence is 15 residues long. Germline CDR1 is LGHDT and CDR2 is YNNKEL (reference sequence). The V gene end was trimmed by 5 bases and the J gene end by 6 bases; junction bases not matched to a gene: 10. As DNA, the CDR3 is TGTGCCAGCAGCTCAACCGGGACAGCATCTCAGCCCCAGCATTTT. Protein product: CASSSTGTASQPQHF.

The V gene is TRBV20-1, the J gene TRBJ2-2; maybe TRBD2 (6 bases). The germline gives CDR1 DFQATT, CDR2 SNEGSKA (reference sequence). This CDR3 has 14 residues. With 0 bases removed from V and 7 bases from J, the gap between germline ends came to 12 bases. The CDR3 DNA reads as TGCAGTGCTAGAGATGGGGGGATTGGCGGGGAGCTGTTTTTT. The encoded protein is CSARDGGIGGELFF.

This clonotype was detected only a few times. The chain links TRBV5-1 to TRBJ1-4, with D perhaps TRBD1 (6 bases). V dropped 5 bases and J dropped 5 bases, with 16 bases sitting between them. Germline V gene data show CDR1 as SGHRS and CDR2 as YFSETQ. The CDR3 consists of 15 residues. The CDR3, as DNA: TGCGCCAGCAGAGAAAACGGACAGAGAAATGAAAAACTGTTTTTT. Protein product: CASRENGQRNEKLFF. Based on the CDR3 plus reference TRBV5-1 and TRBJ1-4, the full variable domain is KAGVTQTPRYLIKTRGQQVTLSCSPISGHRSVSWYQQTPGQGLQFLFEYFSETQRNKGNFPGRFSGRQFSNSRSEMNVSTLELGDSALYLCASRENGQRNEKLFFGSGTQLSVL.

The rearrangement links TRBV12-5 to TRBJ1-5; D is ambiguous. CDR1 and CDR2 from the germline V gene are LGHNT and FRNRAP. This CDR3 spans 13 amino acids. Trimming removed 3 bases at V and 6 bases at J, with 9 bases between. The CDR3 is CASGLDKGQPQHF. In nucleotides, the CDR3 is TGTGCTAGTGGTTTAGACAAGGGTCAGCCCCAGCATTTT.

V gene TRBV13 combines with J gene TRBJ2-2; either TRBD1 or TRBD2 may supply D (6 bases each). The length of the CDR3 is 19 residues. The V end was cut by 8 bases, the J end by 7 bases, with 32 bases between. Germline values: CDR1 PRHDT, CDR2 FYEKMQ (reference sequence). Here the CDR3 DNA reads TGTGCCAGCTGGTGGGGGGCGCACGCCACGGGGCAACTGATCGGGGAGCTGTTTTTT. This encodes CASWWGAHATGQLIGELFF.

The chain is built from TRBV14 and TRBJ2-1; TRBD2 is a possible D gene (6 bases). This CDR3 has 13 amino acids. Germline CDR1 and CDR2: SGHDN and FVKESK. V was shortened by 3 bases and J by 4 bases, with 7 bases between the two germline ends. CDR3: CASSQGLYNEQFF. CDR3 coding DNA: TGTGCCAGCAGCCAGGGACTTTACAATGAGCAGTTCTTC.

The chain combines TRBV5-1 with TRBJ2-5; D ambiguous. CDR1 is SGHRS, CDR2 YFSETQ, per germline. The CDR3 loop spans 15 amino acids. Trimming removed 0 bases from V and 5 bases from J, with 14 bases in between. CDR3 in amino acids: CASSLAVGFRETQYF. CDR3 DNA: TGCGCCAGCAGCTTGGCCGTCGGGTTTCGGGAGACCCAGTACTTC.

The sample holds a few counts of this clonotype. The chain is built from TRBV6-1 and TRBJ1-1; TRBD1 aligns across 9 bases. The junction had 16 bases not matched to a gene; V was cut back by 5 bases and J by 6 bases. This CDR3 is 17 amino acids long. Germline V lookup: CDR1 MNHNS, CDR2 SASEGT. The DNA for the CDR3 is TGTGCCAGCAGTAATTCCGGGACAGGGTTTCGGAGCGCTGAAGCTTTCTTT. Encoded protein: CASSNSGTGFRSAEAFF.

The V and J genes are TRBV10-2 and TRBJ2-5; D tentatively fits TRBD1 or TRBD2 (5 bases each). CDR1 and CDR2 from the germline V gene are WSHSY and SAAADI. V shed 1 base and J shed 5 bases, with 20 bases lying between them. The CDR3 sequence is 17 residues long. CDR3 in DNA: TGCGCCAGCAGTGAGTTGGGGGACCCCGCTATGAGGGAGACCCAGTACTTC. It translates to CASSELGDPAMRETQYF.

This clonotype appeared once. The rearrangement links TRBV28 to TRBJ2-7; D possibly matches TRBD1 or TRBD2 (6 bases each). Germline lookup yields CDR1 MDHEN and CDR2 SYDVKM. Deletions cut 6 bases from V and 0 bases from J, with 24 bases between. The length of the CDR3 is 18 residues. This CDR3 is CASSPPPPQGRRSYEQYF. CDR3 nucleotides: TGTGCCAGCAGCCCCCCCCCTCCTCAGGGGAGGCGCTCCTACGAGCAGTACTTC.

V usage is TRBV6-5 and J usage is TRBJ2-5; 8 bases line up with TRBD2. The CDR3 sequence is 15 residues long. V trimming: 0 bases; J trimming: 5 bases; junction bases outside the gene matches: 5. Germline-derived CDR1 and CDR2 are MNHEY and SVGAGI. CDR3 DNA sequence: TGTGCCAGCAGTTACTCGCGGGGGGTTGGGGAGACCCAGTACTTC. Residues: CASSYSRGVGETQYF.

The CDR3 sequence is CSVETGQGLISYTF. CDR3 nucleotide sequence: TGCAGCGTTGAAACGGGACAGGGCCTGATTAGCTACACCTTC. The rearrangement links TRBV29-1 to TRBJ1-2, with TRBD1 matching over 9 bases. The CDR3 runs to 14 residues. The V and J ends lost 2 bases and 9 bases, in that order; junction bases with no gene match: 10. CDR1 is SQVTM, CDR2 ANQGSEA, per germline. The complete variable domain, with remaining parts taken from reference TRBV29-1 and TRBJ1-2, reads SAVISQKPSRDICQRGTSLTIQCQVDSQVTMMFWYRQQPGQSLTLIATANQGSEATYESGFVIDKFPISRPNLTFSTLTVSNMSPEDSSIYLCSVETGQGLISYTFGSGTRLTVV.

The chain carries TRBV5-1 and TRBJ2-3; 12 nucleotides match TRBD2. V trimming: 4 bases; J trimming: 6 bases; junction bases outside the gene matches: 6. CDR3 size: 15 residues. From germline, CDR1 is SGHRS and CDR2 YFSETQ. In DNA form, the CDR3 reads TGCGCCAGCAGCCTCGGGACTAGCGGGCCGGATACGCAGTATTTT. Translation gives CASSLGTSGPDTQYF.

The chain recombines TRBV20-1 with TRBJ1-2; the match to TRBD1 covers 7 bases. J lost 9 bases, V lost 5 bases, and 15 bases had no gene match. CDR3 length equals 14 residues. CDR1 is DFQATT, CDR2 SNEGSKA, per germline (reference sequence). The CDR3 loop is CSAGGGGREMSYTF. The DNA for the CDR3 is TGCAGTGCTGGAGGGGGCGGTAGGGAAATGAGCTACACCTTC.